The TCR beta chain described here comes from a study of radiation and T cells in renal cell carcinoma. Regarding the study as a whole: From baseline, blood top tumor clonotypes peaked at 2 weeks post-radiation.

Data came from immunoSEQ multiplex PCR; TCRdb stores just in-frame clones and leaves some out. The table records approximately 86,000 clones, just under 85% of them present only once. As to time point: blood 4 weeks post-SBRT, at nephrectomy. Sample treatment: 15 Gy SBRT to primary tumor, nephrectomy 4 weeks later. Nephrectomy followed 15 Gy stereotactic body radiation by 4 weeks. Blood was sampled at baseline, 2 weeks and 4 weeks after SBRT. Clear cell pathology was present in this patient's renal cell carcinoma. CDR1 and CDR2 from the germline V gene are SGHAT and FQNNGV. The CDR3 covers 12 residues. As for this clone: The antigen is not known.

The sequenced sample was blood, obtained from a patient whose treatment included radiotherapy and nephrectomy. The receptor comes from a man aged 45-65 years with renal cell carcinoma. V usage is TRBV11-2 and J usage is TRBJ2-7, with D maybe TRBD2 (6 bases). The CDR3 reads CATLGGTHEQYF. DNA of the CDR3: TGTGCGACCTTAGGAGGGACCCACGAGCAGTACTTC.